This T cell receptor (beta chain) is from a study of shared clonotypes between healthy human individuals. Study-level information: A couple of women and a few men aged 18 to 49 made up the donors. Study-level findings and limits: In this cohort, only blood was sampled, and tissue repertoires likely differ. Non-shared clonotypes displayed generation probabilities falling below those of clonotypes present in all four donors.

A split of CD4+ cells into CD45RA+ naive and CD45RA-negative memory subsets was performed. Generated by immunoSEQ multiplex PCR, the TCRdb table keeps only in-frame clones and is missing some. The sample consists of 1,100,000 or so clones, about 84% of them appearing once. Trimming took off 6 bases at V and 1 base at J, with 10 bases between the two ends. Germline assignment: CDR1 KGHSH and CDR2 LQKENI. This CDR3 has 14 residues. Comments on this clone: The antigen remains unidentified. Other DNA sequences in this sample translate to the same CDR3.

This sequence joins TRBV18 and TRBJ1-5; D call uncertain. The clonotype comes from a man in his late teens or twenties in good health. Some clones in this sample may be carry-over from other donors' samples. Material for sequencing was memory CD4+ T cells from PBMCs. Specified subset: CD45RA-negative fraction. CDR3 region: CASSPGRSNQPQHF. CDR3 sequence (DNA): TGTGCCAGCTCCCCCGGTCGGAGCAATCAGCCCCAGCATTTT. The full variable domain, completed using reference TRBV18 and TRBJ1-5, is NAGVMQNPRHLVRRRGQEARLRCSPMKGHSHVYWYRQLPEEGLKFMVYLQKENIIDESGMPKERFSAEFPKEGPSILRIQQVVRGDSAAYFCASSPGRSNQPQHFGDGTRLSIL.